The rows below give T cell receptor beta chains drawn from one sample of a study of lymphopenia after photon versus proton radiotherapy. Only in-frame clones appear in the TCRdb table, and some are missing; sequencing was by immunoSEQ multiplex PCR. This sample has 60,000 or so clones, with approximately 83% found just once. The sequencing used peripheral blood, collected from a patient treated with photon-based radiotherapy. Receptor source: a man aged 40-49 years with gastric cancer. Both conserved end residues are part of each CDR3. D genes are given only for firm matches. Not every row has a clone size; where given, it reads once, few, many or a size class.

V gene,clone size,J gene,D gene,CDR3 protein,CDR3 DNA
TRBV11-3,NA,TRBJ2-1,TRBD2,CASSVTSGNYNEQFF,TGTGCCAGCAGCGTAACTAGCGGGAACTACAATGAGCAGTTCTTC
TRBV7-9,NA,TRBJ1-4,NA,CASSLTRGHEKLFF,TGTGCCAGCAGCTTAACTAGGGGCCATGAAAAACTGTTTTTT
TRBV29-1,NA,TRBJ2-1,NA,CSVVGGRGASYNEQFF,TGCAGCGTTGTGGGGGGGCGCGGGGCGTCCTACAATGAGCAGTTCTTC
TRBV11-2,NA,TRBJ1-2,NA,CASSLVFNGYTF,TGTGCCAGCAGCTTAGTATTTAATGGCTACACCTTC
TRBV19,NA,TRBJ2-3,TRBD2,CASSSSGGGTDTQYF,TGTGCCAGTAGTAGTAGCGGGGGAGGCACAGATACGCAGTATTTT
TRBV11-2,NA,TRBJ2-7,NA,CASSLVQGYEQYF,TGTGCCAGCAGCTTAGTGCAGGGCTACGAGCAGTACTTC
TRBV11-2,NA,TRBJ1-5,NA,CASSLGFPGIGNQPQHF,TGTGCCAGCAGCTTAGGGTTTCCGGGGATCGGCAATCAGCCCCAGCATTTT
TRBV19,once,TRBJ2-3,NA,CASSIGQSGDTQYF,TGTGCCAGTAGTATTGGGCAGTCGGGAGATACGCAGTATTTT
TRBV4-3,NA,TRBJ2-7,NA,CASSQVRGYEQYF,TGCGCCAGCAGCCAAGTTCGAGGCTACGAGCAGTACTTC
TRBV5-1,NA,TRBJ2-7,TRBD1,CASSLVPGGSSYEQYF,TGCGCCAGCAGCTTGGTTCCAGGGGGCAGCTCCTACGAGCAGTACTTC